This TCR beta chain comes out of a study of identical twins. CDR3 length: 14 residues. CDR1 MNHNS and CDR2 SASEGT come from the germline V gene. V was pared by 11 bases and J by 0 bases, with 8 bases of the junction left unmatched. This clonotype showed up just a few times. TCRdb re-called the 5' RACE reads through MiXCR, storing one row per CDR3 protein. The profile shows around 530,000 distinct CDR3 sequences, approximately 14% of them singletons. The sample also formed part of further work on yellow fever vaccine responses in identical twins.

Sequenced: CD4+ T cells sorted from blood. The V call is TRBV6-1, the J call TRBJ2-7; TRBD1 matches at 9 bases. The source of this sequence is a woman aged 18-29 years in good health. CDR3 DNA: TGTGCCGCGCGGTGGGACAGGGTCTCCTACGAGCAGTACGTC. Protein sequence: CAARWDRVSYEQYV.